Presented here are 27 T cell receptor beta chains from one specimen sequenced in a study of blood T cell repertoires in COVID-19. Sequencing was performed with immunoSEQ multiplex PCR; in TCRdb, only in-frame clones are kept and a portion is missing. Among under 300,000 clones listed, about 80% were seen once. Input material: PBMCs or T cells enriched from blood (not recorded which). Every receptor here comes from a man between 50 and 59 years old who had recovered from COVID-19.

This CDR3 reads CASSQRWGGSIQETQYF. The CDR3 DNA reads as TGTGCCAGCAGTCAACGGTGGGGGGGGTCGATCCAAGAGACCCAGTACTTC. The chain uses TRBV27 and TRBJ2-5, with 7 bases aligning to TRBD2. V lost 5 bases, J lost 1 base, and 13 bases stayed unmatched. CDR3 length equals 17 residues. Germline CDR1 is MNHEY and CDR2 is SMNVEV (reference sequence).

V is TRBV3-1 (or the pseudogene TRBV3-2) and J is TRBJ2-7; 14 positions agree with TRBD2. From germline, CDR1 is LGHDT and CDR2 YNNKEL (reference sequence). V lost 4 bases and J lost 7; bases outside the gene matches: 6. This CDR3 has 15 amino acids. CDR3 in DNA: TGTGCCAGCAGCCCCAGACTAGCGGGAGGGGTAGAGCAGTACTTC. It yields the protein CASSPRLAGGVEQYF.

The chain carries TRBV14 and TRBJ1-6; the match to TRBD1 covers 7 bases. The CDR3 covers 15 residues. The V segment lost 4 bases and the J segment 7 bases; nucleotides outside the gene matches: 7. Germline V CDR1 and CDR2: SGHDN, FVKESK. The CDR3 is CASSPMTGTNSPLHF. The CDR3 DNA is TGTGCCAGCAGCCCGATGACAGGGACAAATTCACCCCTCCACTTT.

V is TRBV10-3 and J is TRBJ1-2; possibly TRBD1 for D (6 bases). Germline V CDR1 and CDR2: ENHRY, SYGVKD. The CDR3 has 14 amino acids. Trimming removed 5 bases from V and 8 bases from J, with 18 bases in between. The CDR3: CAISRAGERDGYTF. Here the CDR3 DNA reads TGTGCCATCAGTCGGGCAGGGGAGCGGGACGGCTACACCTTC.

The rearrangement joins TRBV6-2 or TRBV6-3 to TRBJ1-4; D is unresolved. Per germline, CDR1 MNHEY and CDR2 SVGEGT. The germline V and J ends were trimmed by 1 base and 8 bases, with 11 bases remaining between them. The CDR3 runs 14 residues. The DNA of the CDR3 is TGTGCCAGCAGTTACTTGCAGTCGTTAGAAAAACTGTTTTTT. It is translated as CASSYLQSLEKLFF.

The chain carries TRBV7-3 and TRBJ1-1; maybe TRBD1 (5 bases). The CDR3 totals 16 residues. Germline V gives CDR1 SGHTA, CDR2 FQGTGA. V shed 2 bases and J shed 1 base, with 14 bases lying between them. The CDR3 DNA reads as TGTGCCAGCAGCTTATTTGGGGGAGGGGCGAACACTGAAGCTTTCTTT. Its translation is CASSLFGGGANTEAFF. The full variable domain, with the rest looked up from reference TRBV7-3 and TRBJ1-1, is GAGVSQTPSNKVTEKGKYVELRCDPISGHTALYWYRQSLGQGPEFLIYFQGTGAADDSGLPNDRFFAVRPEGSVSTLKIQRTERGDSAVYLCASSLFGGGANTEAFFGQGTRLTVV.

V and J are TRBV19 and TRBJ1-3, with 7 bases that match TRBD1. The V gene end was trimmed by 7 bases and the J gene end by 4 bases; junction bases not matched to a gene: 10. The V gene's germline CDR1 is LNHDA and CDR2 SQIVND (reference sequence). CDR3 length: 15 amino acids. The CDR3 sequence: CASKGDSKGGNTIYF. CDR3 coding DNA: TGTGCCAGTAAGGGGGACAGCAAAGGAGGAAACACCATATATTTT.

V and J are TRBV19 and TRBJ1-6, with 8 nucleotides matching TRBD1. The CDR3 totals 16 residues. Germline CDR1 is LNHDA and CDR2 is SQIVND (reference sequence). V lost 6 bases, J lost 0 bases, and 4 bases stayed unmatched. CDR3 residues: CASSHRGASYNSPLHF. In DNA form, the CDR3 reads TGTGCCAGTAGCCACAGGGGGGCCTCCTATAATTCACCCCTCCACTTT. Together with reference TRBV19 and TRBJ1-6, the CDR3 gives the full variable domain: DGGITQSPKYLFRKEGQNVTLSCEQNLNHDAMYWYRQDPGQGLRLIYYSQIVNDFQKGDIAEGYSVSREKKESFPLTVTSAQKNPTAFYLCASSHRGASYNSPLHFGNGTRLTVT.

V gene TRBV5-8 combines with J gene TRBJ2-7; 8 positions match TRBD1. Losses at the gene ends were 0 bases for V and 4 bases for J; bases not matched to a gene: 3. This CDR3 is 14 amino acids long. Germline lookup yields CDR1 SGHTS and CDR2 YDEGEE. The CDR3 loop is CASSLGQGRYEQYF. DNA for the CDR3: TGTGCCAGCAGCTTGGGACAGGGGAGGTACGAGCAGTACTTC.

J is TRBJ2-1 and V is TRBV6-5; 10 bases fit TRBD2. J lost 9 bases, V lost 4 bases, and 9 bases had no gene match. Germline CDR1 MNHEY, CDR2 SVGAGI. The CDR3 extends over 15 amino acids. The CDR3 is CASSLLAGSLLEQFF. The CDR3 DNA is TGTGCCAGCAGTTTACTAGCGGGATCTTTACTTGAGCAGTTCTTC.

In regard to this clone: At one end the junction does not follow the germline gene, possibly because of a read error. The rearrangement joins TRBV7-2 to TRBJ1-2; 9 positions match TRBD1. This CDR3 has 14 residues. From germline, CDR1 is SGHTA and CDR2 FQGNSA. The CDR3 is CASTLKGTGHGYTF. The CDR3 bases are TGTGCCAGCACCTTAAAGGGGACAGGGCATGGCTACACCTTC.

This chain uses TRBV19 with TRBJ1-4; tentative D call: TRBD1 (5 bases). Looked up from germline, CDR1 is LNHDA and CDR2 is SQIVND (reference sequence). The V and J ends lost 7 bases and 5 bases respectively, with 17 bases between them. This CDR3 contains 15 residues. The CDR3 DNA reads TGTGCCAGTACCTCAAGGGGCCAGCCCAATGAAAAACTGTTTTTT. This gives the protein CASTSRGQPNEKLFF.

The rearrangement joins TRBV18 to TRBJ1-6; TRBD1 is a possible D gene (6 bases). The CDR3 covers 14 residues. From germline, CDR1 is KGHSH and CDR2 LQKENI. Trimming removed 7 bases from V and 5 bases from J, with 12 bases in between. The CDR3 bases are TGTGCCAGCTGGGGGCTTATGGATAATTCACCCCTCCACTTT. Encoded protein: CASWGLMDNSPLHF.

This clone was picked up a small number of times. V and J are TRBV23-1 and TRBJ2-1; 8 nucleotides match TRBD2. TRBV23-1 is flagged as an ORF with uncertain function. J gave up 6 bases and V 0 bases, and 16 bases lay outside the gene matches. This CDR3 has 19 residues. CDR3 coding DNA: TGCGCCAGCAGTCAATCGAACCGCCGGCGGGCGGGAGGTCCCAATGAGCAGTTCTTC. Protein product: CASSQSNRRRAGGPNEQFF.

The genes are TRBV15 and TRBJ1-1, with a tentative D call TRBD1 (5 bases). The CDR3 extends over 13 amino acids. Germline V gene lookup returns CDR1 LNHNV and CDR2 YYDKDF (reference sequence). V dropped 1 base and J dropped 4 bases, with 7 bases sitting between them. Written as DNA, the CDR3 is TGTGCCACCAGCAGAGTCGGGGGCACTGAAGCTTTCTTT. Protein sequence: CATSRVGGTEAFF. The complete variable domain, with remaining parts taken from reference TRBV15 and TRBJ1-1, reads DAMVIQNPRYQVTQFGKPVTLSCSQTLNHNVMYWYQQKSSQAPKLLFHYYDKDFNNEADTPDNFQSRRPNTSFCFLDIRSPGLGDTAMYLCATSRVGGTEAFFGQGTRLTVV.

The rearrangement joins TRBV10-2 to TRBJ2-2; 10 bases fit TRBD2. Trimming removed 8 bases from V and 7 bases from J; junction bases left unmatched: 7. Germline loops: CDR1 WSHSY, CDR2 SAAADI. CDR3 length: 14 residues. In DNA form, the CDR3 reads TGCGCCAGCTCGACCGGGACTAGCGTCGGGGAGCTGTTTTTT. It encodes CASSTGTSVGELFF.

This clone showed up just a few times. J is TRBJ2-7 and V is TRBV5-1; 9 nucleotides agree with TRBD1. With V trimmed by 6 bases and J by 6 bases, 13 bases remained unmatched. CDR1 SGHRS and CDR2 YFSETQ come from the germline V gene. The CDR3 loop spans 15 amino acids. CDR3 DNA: TGCGCCAGCACCGAACCCGGACAGGGGCAGGGCGAGCAGTACTTC. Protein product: CASTEPGQGQGEQYF.

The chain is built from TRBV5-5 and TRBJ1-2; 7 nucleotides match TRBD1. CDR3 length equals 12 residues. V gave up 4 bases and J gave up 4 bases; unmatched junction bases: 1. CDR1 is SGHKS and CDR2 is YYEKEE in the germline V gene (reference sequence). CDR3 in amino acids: CASSRTGYGYTF. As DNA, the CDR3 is TGTGCCAGCAGCCGGACAGGCTATGGCTACACCTTC. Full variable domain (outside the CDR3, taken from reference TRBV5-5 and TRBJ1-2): DAGVTQSPTHLIKTRGQQVTLRCSPISGHKSVSWYQQVLGQGPQFIFQYYEKEERGRGNFPDRFSARQFPNYSSELNVNALLLGDSALYLCASSRTGYGYTFGSGTRLTVV.

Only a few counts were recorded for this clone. The CDR3 sequence is CASGTRGMNTEAFF. The CDR3 region has the DNA TGCGCCAGCGGGACAAGGGGCATGAACACTGAAGCTTTCTTT. V and J are TRBV5-1 and TRBJ1-1; TRBD1 is a possible D gene (6 bases). Germline lookup yields CDR1 SGHRS and CDR2 YFSETQ. This CDR3 spans 14 amino acids. The ends were cut back, 7 bases at V and 0 bases at J, with 13 bases in the middle.

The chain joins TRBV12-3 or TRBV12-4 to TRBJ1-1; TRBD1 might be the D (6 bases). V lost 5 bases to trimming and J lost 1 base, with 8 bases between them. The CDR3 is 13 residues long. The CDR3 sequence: CASSRGGNTEAFF. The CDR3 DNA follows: TGTGCCAGCAGTAGGGGGGGGAACACTGAAGCTTTCTTT.

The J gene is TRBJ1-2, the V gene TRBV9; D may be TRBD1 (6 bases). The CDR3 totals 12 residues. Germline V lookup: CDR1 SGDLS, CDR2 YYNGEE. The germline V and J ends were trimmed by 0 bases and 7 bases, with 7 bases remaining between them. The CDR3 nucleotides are TGTGCCAGCAGCGTAGTAGGGGGTGGCTACACCTTC. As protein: CASSVVGGGYTF.

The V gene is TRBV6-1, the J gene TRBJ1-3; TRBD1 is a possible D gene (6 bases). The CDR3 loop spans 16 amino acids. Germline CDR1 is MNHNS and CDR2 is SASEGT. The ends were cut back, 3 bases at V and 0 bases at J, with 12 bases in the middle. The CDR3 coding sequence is TGTGCCAGCAGTGACGAGGACAGCCGCTCTGGAAACACCATATATTTT. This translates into CASSDEDSRSGNTIYF.

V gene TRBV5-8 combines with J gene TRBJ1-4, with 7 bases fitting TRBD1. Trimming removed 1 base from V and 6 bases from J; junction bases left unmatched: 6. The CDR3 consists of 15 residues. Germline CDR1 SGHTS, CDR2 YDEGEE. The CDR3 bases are TGTGCCAGCAGCTTGTTAGGGGGCTGGGATGAAAAACTGTTTTTT. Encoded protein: CASSLLGGWDEKLFF.

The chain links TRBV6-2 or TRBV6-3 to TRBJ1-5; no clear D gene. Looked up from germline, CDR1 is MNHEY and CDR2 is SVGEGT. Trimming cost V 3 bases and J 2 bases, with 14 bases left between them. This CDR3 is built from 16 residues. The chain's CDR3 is CASSYQRVRGNQPQHF. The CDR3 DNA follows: TGTGCCAGCAGTTATCAACGGGTACGGGGCAATCAGCCCCAGCATTTT.

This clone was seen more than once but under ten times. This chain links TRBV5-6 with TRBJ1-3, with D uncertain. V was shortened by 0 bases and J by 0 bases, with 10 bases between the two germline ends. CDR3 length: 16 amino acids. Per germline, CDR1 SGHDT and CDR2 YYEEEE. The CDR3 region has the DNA TGTGCCAGCAGCTTGGGACACTTAAGCTCTGGAAACACCATATATTTT. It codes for CASSLGHLSSGNTIYF.

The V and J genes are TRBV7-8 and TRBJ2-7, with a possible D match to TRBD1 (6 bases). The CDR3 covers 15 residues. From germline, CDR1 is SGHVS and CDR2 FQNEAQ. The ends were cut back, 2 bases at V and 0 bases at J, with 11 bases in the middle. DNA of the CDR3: TGTGCCAGCAGCTTAAGTTCGGGACACTCCTACGAGCAGTACTTC. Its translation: CASSLSSGHSYEQYF.

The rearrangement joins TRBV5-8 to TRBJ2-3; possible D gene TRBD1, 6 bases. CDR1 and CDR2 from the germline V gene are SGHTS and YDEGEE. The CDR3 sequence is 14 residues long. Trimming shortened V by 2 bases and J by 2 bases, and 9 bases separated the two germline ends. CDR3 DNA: TGTGCCAGCAGCTTAGGACAGAACACAGATACGCAGTATTTT. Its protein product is CASSLGQNTDTQYF.